The present entry profiles one TCR beta chain with its context. The antigen is unknown. This entry is derived from a study of identifying expanded T cells in peripheral blood. Findings and caveats of the study: Clone count variance between roughly two-week samples rose with total template count.

V lost 2 bases to trimming and J lost 8 bases; unmatched junction nucleotides: 4. This CDR3 region has 14 residues. Per the germline V gene, CDR1 is SGDLS and CDR2 is YYNGEE. The protocol was immunoSEQ multiplex PCR, while the TCRdb copy is restricted to in-frame clones and leaves out a portion. The sample includes about 52,000 clones, around 82% of them seen just once. Collection occurred without any documented infections or immune events in donors. This TCR came from a person between 18 and 69 years old in good health. Sequenced input: blood. V is TRBV9 and J is TRBJ2-1; 10 bases are shared with TRBD1. The CDR3 DNA reads as TGTGCCAGCAGCGTGGGGGACAGGGGTGATGAGCAGTTCTTC. It translates to CASSVGDRGDEQFF.